This T cell receptor beta chain was recorded in a study of T cell responses to AZD1222 COVID-19 vaccine. General study findings and limits: Donors were largely white British and mainly female; clonal diversity was possibly underestimated. All repertoire sampling was performed exclusively after the peak T cell response. Spike-specific TCR breadth and depth grew following two AZD1222 doses.

Here immunoSEQ multiplex PCR was the method, and the copy in TCRdb shows in-frame clones only, minus some. The sample lists 100,000 to 150,000 clones; about 90% were seen once. The CDR3 has 14 amino acids. The germline V and J ends were trimmed by 1 base and 7 bases, with 13 bases remaining between them. CDR1 and CDR2 from the germline V gene are LNHDA and SQIVND (reference sequence). This clone was found a few times. Its antigen is still unknown. The TCR comes from an adult in good health. The J gene is TRBJ1-1, the V gene TRBV19, with TRBD1 as a possible D gene (5 bases). The sample consisted of peripheral blood, taken on day 0 of AZD1222 vaccination. The CDR3 sequence is CASSIGGTDVEAFF. CDR3 DNA: TGTGCCAGTAGTATAGGAGGGACGGACGTTGAAGCTTTCTTT.